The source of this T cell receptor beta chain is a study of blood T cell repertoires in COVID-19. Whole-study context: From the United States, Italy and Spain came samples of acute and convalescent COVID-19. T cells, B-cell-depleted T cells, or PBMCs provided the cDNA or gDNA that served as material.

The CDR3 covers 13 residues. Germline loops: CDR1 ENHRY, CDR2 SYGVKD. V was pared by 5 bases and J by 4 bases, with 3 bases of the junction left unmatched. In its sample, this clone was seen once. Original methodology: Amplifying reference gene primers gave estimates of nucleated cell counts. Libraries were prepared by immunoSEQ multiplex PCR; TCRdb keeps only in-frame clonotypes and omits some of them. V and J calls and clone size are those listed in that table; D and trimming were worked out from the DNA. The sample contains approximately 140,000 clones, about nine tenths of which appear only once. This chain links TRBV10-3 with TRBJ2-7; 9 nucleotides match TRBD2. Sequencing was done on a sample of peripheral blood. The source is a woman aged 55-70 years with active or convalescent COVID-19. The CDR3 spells CAISSSGEYEQYF. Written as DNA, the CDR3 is TGTGCCATCAGTTCTAGCGGGGAATACGAGCAGTACTTC.